This T cell receptor (beta chain) appears in the sequencing data of a study of CD4 and CD8 cells across lung adenocarcinoma regions. Localized lung adenocarcinoma, a non-small cell lung cancer, affected the donors. This CDR3 spans 18 amino acids. V lost 1 base to trimming and J lost 2 bases; unmatched junction nucleotides: 13. Germline CDR1 is SGHTA and CDR2 is FQGNSA. MiXCR, applied by TCRdb to the PCR reads, yields one record per CDR3 protein. The data contain roughly 24,000 distinct CDR3 sequences, 52% of them singletons. The chain is built from TRBV7-2 and TRBJ2-7, with 8 bases identical to TRBD1. Material: CD4+ T cells from the center of a lung tumor. The TCR originated in a male donor with lung adenocarcinoma. The CD4 and CD8 labels of this study may be unreliable. The CDR3 region is CASSLGFVGAGGTYEQYF. The CDR3 coding sequence is TGTGCCAGCAGCTTAGGGTTCGTGGGGGCAGGGGGCACCTACGAGCAGTACTTC.